The 6 T cell receptor beta chains below all came from one sample that was sequenced in a study of response to subunit inactivated influenza vaccine. Each CDR3 protein is one row after TCRdb ran MiXCR on the RT-PCR reads. The profile shows 400,000 to 550,000 distinct CDR3 sequences, 25% of them singletons. The sequences come from CD4+ T cells sorted from PBMCs, collected more than 4 days after vaccination. These receptors all come from a man aged 45 to 65 who received an inactivated influenza vaccine.

The chain links TRBV28 to TRBJ2-3, with 10 bases matching TRBD2. The CDR3 has 15 residues. Germline-derived CDR1 and CDR2 are MDHEN and SYDVKM. Trimming cost V 6 bases and J 1 base; bases outside gene matches: 4. DNA for the CDR3: TGTGCCAGCAGAATCGGACTAGCGGGCACAGATACGCAGTATTTT. Its translation is CASRIGLAGTDTQYF.

V is TRBV30 and J is TRBJ2-5; 7 bases map to TRBD2. CDR3 size: 18 residues. Germline CDR1 is GTSNPN and CDR2 is SVGIG (reference sequence). Trimming removed 0 bases from V and 9 bases from J; junction bases left unmatched: 22. CDR3 in DNA: TGTGCCTGGAGTGTACAACGGCTAGCGGTACCTCGAAGCGGTTCCCAGTACTTC. Amino acid sequence: CAWSVQRLAVPRSGSQYF.

V and J are TRBV7-9 and TRBJ2-1; D not certain. This CDR3 has 14 amino acids. Germline-derived CDR1 and CDR2 are SEHNR and FQNEAQ (reference sequence). V lost 10 bases, J lost 0 bases, and 13 bases lay in between. CDR3 in amino acids: CATGSRSSYNEQFF. The CDR3 nucleotides read TGTGCCACCGGCTCGCGAAGCTCCTACAATGAGCAGTTCTTC.

This clonotype was found a few times. The chain couples TRBV12-3 or TRBV12-4 to TRBJ1-1; 9 bases line up with TRBD1. This CDR3 has 16 amino acids. J was trimmed by 5 bases and V by 6 bases; bases with no gene match: 13. CDR3 sequence reads: CASRPGQGRGVTEAFF. CDR3 sequence (DNA): TGTGCCAGCAGACCCGGACAGGGGCGAGGGGTTACTGAAGCTTTCTTT.

The J gene is TRBJ1-6, the V gene TRBV12-3 or TRBV12-4; possible D gene TRBD1, 6 bases. Trimming pared 2 bases from V and 9 bases from J, leaving 11 bases between. The CDR3 has 14 amino acids. As DNA, the CDR3 is TGTGCCAGCAGTTTAATGGGGGGCAGTTCACCCCTCCACTTT. This gives the protein CASSLMGGSSPLHF.

This clonotype was counted many times. The V call is TRBV12-3 or TRBV12-4, the J call TRBJ1-4; TRBD1 aligns across 7 bases. Trimming at V came to 6 bases and at J to 10 bases, leaving 11 bases not matched to a gene. The CDR3 has 14 residues. CDR3: CASSPGTVDGKLFF. CDR3 DNA sequence: TGTGCCAGCAGCCCCGGGACAGTTGACGGAAAACTGTTTTTT.